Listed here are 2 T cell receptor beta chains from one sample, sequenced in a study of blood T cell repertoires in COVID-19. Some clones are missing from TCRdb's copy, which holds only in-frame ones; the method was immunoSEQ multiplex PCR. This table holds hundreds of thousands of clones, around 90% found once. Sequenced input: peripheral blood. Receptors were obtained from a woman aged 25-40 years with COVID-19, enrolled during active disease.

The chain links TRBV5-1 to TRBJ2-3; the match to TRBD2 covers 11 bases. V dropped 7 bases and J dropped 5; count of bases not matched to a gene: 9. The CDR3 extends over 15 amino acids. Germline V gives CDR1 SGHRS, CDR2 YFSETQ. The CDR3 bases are TGCGCCAGCTTCGCAGGGACTAGCGGCAGAGATACGCAGTATTTT. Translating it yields CASFAGTSGRDTQYF.

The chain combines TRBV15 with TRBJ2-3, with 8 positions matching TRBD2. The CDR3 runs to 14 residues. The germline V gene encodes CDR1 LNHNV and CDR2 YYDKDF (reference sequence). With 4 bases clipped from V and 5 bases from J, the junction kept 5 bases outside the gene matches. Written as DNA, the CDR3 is TGTGCCACCAGCATGCGGGGGGCCATAGATACGCAGTATTTT. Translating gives CATSMRGAIDTQYF.